These T cell receptor beta chains were read from a single sample in a study of tumor-infiltrating lymphocytes in primary liver carcinoma. TCRdb ran MiXCR on the multiplex PCR reads and lists one entry per CDR3 protein. The sample has 40,000 or so distinct CDR3 sequences; roughly 80% are singletons. Material: tumor-adjacent normal liver tissue. The receptors come from a woman aged 25 to 39 with primary liver carcinoma and hepatitis B virus infection. Both conserved end residues are part of each CDR3. Each record gives: CDR3 protein, CDR3 DNA, clone size, J gene, D gene, V gene. The D gene is left open where the match is weak. Clone size is given for some rows only: seen once, a few or many times, or a class if the clone is expanded.

CASSTSSYEQFF | TGTGCCAGCTCGACTAGTTCATATGAGCAGTTCTTC | . | TRBJ2-1 | . | TRBV2
CASSLTRRLGRAANVLTF | TGTGCCAGCAGTCTCACCCGGCGGCTGGGCCGCGCGGCCAACGTCCTGACTTTC | . | TRBJ2-6 | . | TRBV28
CASSFPGTSGTKNAQYF | TGTGCCAGCAGCTTTCCCGGGACTAGCGGGACCAAAAACGCTCAGTACTTC | . | TRBJ2-4 | TRBD2 | TRBV11-1
CASSMVSRVTGELFF | TGTGCCAGCAGTATGGTATCCAGAGTCACCGGGGAGCTGTTTTTT | . | TRBJ2-2 | . | TRBV5-6
CASSYGVVAGYNEQFF | TGTGCCAGCAGCTATGGTGTAGTAGCGGGTTACAATGAGCAGTTCTTC | few | TRBJ2-1 | TRBD2 | TRBV2
CASSLSTSLGSEQFF | TGTGCCAGCAGCTTGTCCACCTCTTTAGGGAGTGAGCAGTTCTTC | . | TRBJ2-1 | . | TRBV5-4
CTSSYTGAGNAEAFF | TGTACCAGCAGTTACACGGGTGCGGGGAACGCTGAAGCTTTCTTT | once | TRBJ1-1 | . | TRBV6-5
CASTRISWVTDTQYF | TGTGCCAGCACCCGGATCAGTTGGGTGACAGATACGCAGTATTTT | . | TRBJ2-3 | . | TRBV28
CASSLARFANTGELFF | TGTGCCAGCAGCTTAGCTCGGTTCGCGAACACCGGGGAGCTGTTTTTT | . | TRBJ2-2 | . | TRBV11-2
CSASTPKGARTEAFF | TGCAGTGCTAGTACCCCTAAAGGGGCGCGCACTGAAGCCTTCTTT | . | TRBJ1-1 | . | TRBV20-1
CARSPGDTVIGYTF | TGTGCCAGGAGCCCCGGGGATACAGTCATTGGCTACACCTTC | once | TRBJ1-2 | . | TRBV11-2
CDSSRLNTGTDQPQHF | TGTGATAGCAGCCGATTAAATACGGGGACCGATCAGCCCCAGCATTTT | once | TRBJ1-5 | . | TRBV12-3/TRBV12-4
CATSREGRITF | TGTGCCACCAGCAGGGAAGGACGGATCACCTTC | . | TRBJ1-2 | . | TRBV15